This TCR beta chain was sequenced during a study of blood T cell repertoires in COVID-19. Study-wide background: Acute and convalescent COVID-19 samples came from the United States, Italy and Spain.

This clone was counted a single time. In the authors' workflow: Estimates of nucleated cell counts were drawn from the amplification of reference gene primers. Sequenced by immunoSEQ multiplex PCR; TCRdb stores in-frame clones only, minus some. D and trimming were read from the DNA, whereas the V and J calls and clone size are those reported in that table. The sample lists around 450,000 clones, 80% to 90% occurring once. V dropped 6 bases and J dropped 6 bases, with 21 bases sitting between them. The V gene's germline CDR1 is SGDLS and CDR2 YYNGEE. The CDR3 spans 16 residues. The rearrangement uses TRBV9 and TRBJ2-2; D remains ambiguous. Material: peripheral blood. This receptor was taken from a woman in her twenties or thirties with acute or convalescent COVID-19. The CDR3 protein is CASTLTSTSRAGELFF. The CDR3 DNA is TGTGCCAGCACCCTAACGTCGACTTCTCGGGCCGGGGAGCTGTTTTTT.